Shown below are 16 T cell receptor beta chains from a single sample sequenced in a study of blood T cell repertoires in COVID-19. Produced via immunoSEQ multiplex PCR; TCRdb's table is partial and in-frame only. The repertoire includes fewer than 250,000 clones, about 88% of them detected once, and approximately 5.6% sits in the top ten. The specimen was peripheral blood. Receptors originate from a woman between 35 and 50 years old who had recovered from COVID-19.

V and J are TRBV19 and TRBJ2-2, with no clear D. V was shortened by 6 bases and J by 6 bases, with 8 bases between the two germline ends. This CDR3 comprises 12 residues. Germline values: CDR1 LNHDA, CDR2 SQIVND (reference sequence). Here the CDR3 DNA reads TGTGCCAGTAGAAGGAGCGCCGGGGAGCTGTTTTTT. Residues: CASRRSAGELFF.

The genes are TRBV7-6 and TRBJ2-5, with D tentatively TRBD1 (6 bases). Between the trimmed V and J ends, which lost 0 bases and 1 base, there was a span of 9 bases. This CDR3 comprises 15 residues. Germline loops: CDR1 SGHVS, CDR2 FNYEAQ. The CDR3 loop reads CASSLAGAGQETQYF. As DNA, the CDR3 is TGTGCCAGCAGCTTAGCGGGGGCAGGCCAAGAGACCCAGTACTTC.

The chain joins TRBV19 to TRBJ2-3, with 8 nucleotides matching TRBD1. From germline, CDR1 is LNHDA and CDR2 SQIVND (reference sequence). The CDR3 contains 15 residues. V lost 2 bases and J lost 2; bases outside the gene matches: 3. CDR3 bases: TGTGCCAGTAGTATACCGGGACAGGCCACAGATACGCAGTATTTT. It encodes CASSIPGQATDTQYF.

Concerning this clone itself: Within the sample, other DNA sequences also encode this same CDR3. The V gene is TRBV4-1, the J gene TRBJ2-7; 7 bases match TRBD1. With V trimmed by 1 base and J by 3 bases, 3 bases remained unmatched. Germline CDR1 is MGHRA and CDR2 is YSYEKL. The CDR3 is made up of 14 amino acids. CDR3 loop: CASSQGDRDYEQYF. The CDR3 nucleotides are TGCGCCAGCAGCCAAGGGGACAGAGACTACGAGCAGTACTTC.

The rearrangement uses TRBV6-5 and TRBJ1-2; 11 bases align to TRBD1. The J segment lost 8 bases and the V segment lost 6 bases, leaving 8 bases of the junction unmatched. The CDR3 contains 14 residues. Germline loops: CDR1 MNHEY, CDR2 SVGAGI. The CDR3 loop reads CASSRGQGAWGYTF. CDR3 DNA: TGTGCCAGCAGCCGTGGACAGGGGGCTTGGGGCTACACCTTC.

This clone was detected a few times. V usage is TRBV28 and J usage is TRBJ1-5, with 7 bases that match TRBD1. Trimming removed 6 bases from V and 7 bases from J; junction bases left unmatched: 6. The CDR3 is made up of 13 amino acids. Germline CDR1 MDHEN, CDR2 SYDVKM. CDR3 residues: CASSPQGWQPQHF. The CDR3 DNA reads TGTGCCAGCAGCCCACAGGGGTGGCAGCCCCAGCATTTT.

V and J are TRBV27 and TRBJ1-5, with D maybe TRBD1 (6 bases). Germline CDR1 reads MNHEY; CDR2 reads SMNVEV (reference sequence). V was shortened by 6 bases and J by 3 bases, with 21 bases between the two germline ends. The length of the CDR3 is 17 residues. CDR3 sequence: CASSLRFNTGFNQPQHF. The CDR3 DNA follows: TGTGCCAGCAGCCTTAGATTCAATACAGGGTTCAATCAGCCCCAGCATTTT.

CDR3 residues: CASCSAGAMDEQFF. The CDR3 nucleotides read TGTGCCAGCTGTTCAGCGGGAGCCATGGATGAGCAGTTCTTC. The rearrangement joins TRBV6-6 to TRBJ2-1; 8 nucleotides match TRBD2. From germline, CDR1 is MNHNY and CDR2 SVGAGI (reference sequence). Trimming took 8 bases from V and 8 from J; bases not matched to a gene: 11. The CDR3 spans 14 residues.

V usage is TRBV29-1 and J usage is TRBJ1-3; unclear D gene. V was shortened by 7 bases and J by 4 bases, with 14 bases between the two germline ends. The CDR3 sequence is 13 residues long. From germline, CDR1 is SQVTM and CDR2 ANQGSEA. CDR3 region: CSAGLRLGNTIYF. For the CDR3, the DNA is TGCAGCGCAGGACTACGCCTGGGAAACACCATATATTTT.

The chain combines TRBV5-1 with TRBJ2-3; 11 bases match TRBD2. Germline CDR1 is SGHRS and CDR2 is YFSETQ. With 4 bases clipped from V and 4 bases from J, the junction kept 5 bases outside the gene matches. The CDR3 runs 15 residues. The CDR3 loop reads CASSALAGGPDTQYF. The CDR3 DNA sequence: TGCGCCAGCAGCGCTCTAGCGGGAGGCCCAGATACGCAGTATTTT. The full variable domain, completed using reference TRBV5-1 and TRBJ2-3, is KAGVTQTPRYLIKTRGQQVTLSCSPISGHRSVSWYQQTPGQGLQFLFEYFSETQRNKGNFPGRFSGRQFSNSRSEMNVSTLELGDSALYLCASSALAGGPDTQYFGPGTRLTVL.

The J gene is TRBJ1-4, the V gene TRBV6-2 or TRBV6-3; 9 bases line up with TRBD1. The CDR3 totals 15 residues. Germline-derived CDR1 and CDR2 are MNHEY and SVGEGT. The J segment lost 6 bases and the V segment lost 6 bases, leaving 8 bases of the junction unmatched. CDR3 sequence: CASSSRGQGYEKLFF. The DNA for the CDR3 is TGTGCCAGCAGCTCTCGGGGACAGGGATATGAAAAACTGTTTTTT.

This sequence joins TRBV28 and TRBJ1-2, with 7 bases lining up with TRBD1. The CDR3 runs to 15 residues. V shed 10 bases and J 0 bases; nucleotides not matched to a gene: 11. The germline V gene encodes CDR1 MDHEN and CDR2 SYDVKM. This chain's CDR3 is CATPRDRVANYGYTF. The DNA for the CDR3 is TGTGCCACCCCCCGTGACAGGGTCGCTAACTATGGCTACACCTTC.

The J gene is TRBJ1-5, the V gene TRBV5-4; D is possibly TRBD1 (5 bases). The CDR3 has 14 residues. The V gene lost 1 base and the J gene lost 4 bases, with 9 bases spanning the gap. Germline V gene lookup returns CDR1 SGHNT and CDR2 YYREEE (reference sequence). The CDR3, as DNA: TGTGCCAGCAGCTTGCAAGGGGTAAATCAGCCCCAGCATTTT. It encodes CASSLQGVNQPQHF.

The chain joins TRBV5-1 to TRBJ1-1; 9 bases are a match to TRBD1. J was trimmed by 3 bases and V by 0 bases; bases with no gene match: 6. The length of the CDR3 is 16 residues. CDR1 is SGHRS and CDR2 is YFSETQ in the germline V gene. The CDR3 DNA reads TGCGCCAGCAGCTTGGACGACAGGGGGAATTACACTGAAGCTTTCTTT. It encodes CASSLDDRGNYTEAFF. Based on the CDR3 plus reference TRBV5-1 and TRBJ1-1, the full variable domain is KAGVTQTPRYLIKTRGQQVTLSCSPISGHRSVSWYQQTPGQGLQFLFEYFSETQRNKGNFPGRFSGRQFSNSRSEMNVSTLELGDSALYLCASSLDDRGNYTEAFFGQGTRLTVV.

This chain joins TRBV2 and TRBJ1-2; D remains unclear. Trimming took 10 bases from V and 2 from J, leaving 14 bases between them. Germline loops: CDR1 SNHLY, CDR2 FYNNEI. The CDR3 loop spans 13 amino acids. CDR3 sequence (DNA): TGTGCCACGTCTGTCGGGGAAAACTATGGCTACACCTTC. It translates to CATSVGENYGYTF. Full variable domain (missing parts from reference TRBV2 and TRBJ1-2): EPEVTQTPSHQVTQMGQEVILRCVPISNHLYFYWYRQILGQKVEFLVSFYNNEISEKSEIFDDQFSVERPDGSNFTLKIRSTKLEDSAMYFCATSVGENYGYTFGSGTRLTVV.

The table lists this clone with a few counts. The chain carries TRBV5-1 and TRBJ1-2, with 7 nucleotides matching TRBD1. This CDR3 comprises 13 residues. Trimming cost V 2 bases and J 6 bases; bases outside gene matches: 4. Germline-derived CDR1 and CDR2 are SGHRS and YFSETQ. The CDR3: CASSFAGGNGYTF. Written as DNA, the CDR3 is TGCGCCAGCAGCTTTGCAGGGGGAAATGGCTACACCTTC.